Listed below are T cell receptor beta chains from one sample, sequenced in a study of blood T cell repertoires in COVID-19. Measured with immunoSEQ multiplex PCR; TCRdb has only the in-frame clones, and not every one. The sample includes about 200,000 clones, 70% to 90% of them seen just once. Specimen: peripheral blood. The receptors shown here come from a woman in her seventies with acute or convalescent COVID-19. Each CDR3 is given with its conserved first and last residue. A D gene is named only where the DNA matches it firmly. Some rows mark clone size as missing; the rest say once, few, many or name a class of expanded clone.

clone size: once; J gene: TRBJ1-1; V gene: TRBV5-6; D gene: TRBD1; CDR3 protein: CASSYLGQGGISTEAFF; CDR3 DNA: TGTGCCAGCAGCTATTTAGGACAGGGGGGGATTAGCACTGAAGCTTTCTTT
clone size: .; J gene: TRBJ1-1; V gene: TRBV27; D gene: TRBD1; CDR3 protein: CASSPLTGANTEAFF; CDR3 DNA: TGTGCCAGCAGTCCCCTGACAGGGGCTAACACTGAAGCTTTCTTT
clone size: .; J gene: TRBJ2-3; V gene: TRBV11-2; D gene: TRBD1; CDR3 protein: CASRSQGRDTQYF; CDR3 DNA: TGTGCCAGCAGGTCACAGGGGAGAGATACGCAGTATTTT
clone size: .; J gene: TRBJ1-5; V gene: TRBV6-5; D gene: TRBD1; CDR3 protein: CASSPGQAFQPQHF; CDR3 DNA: TGTGCCAGCAGTCCGGGACAGGCCTTTCAGCCCCAGCATTTT
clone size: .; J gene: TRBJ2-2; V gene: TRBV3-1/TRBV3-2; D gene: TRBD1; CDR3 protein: CASSPSGTGATGELFF; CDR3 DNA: TGTGCCAGCAGCCCGTCCGGGACAGGGGCCACCGGGGAGCTGTTTTTT
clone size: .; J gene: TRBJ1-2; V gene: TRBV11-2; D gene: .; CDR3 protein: CASSLGHNYGYTF; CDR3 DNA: TGTGCCAGCAGCTTAGGACATAACTATGGCTACACCTTC
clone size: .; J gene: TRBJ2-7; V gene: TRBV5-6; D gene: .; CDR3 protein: CASSRLGYEQYF; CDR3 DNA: TGTGCCAGCAGCAGACTAGGGTACGAGCAGTACTTC
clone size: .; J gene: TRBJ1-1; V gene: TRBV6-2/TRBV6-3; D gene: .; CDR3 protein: CASSYSFTEAFF; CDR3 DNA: TGTGCCAGCAGTTACAGCTTCACTGAAGCTTTCTTT
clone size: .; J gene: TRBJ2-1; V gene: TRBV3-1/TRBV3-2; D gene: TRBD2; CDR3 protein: CASSHSSAGLVNNEQFF; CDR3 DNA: TGTGCCAGCAGCCACTCAAGTGCGGGACTAGTGAACAATGAGCAGTTCTTC
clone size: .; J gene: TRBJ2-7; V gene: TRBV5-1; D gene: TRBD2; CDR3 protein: CASSLSAGRDEQYF; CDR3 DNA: TGCGCCAGCAGCTTGTCAGCGGGAAGGGACGAGCAGTACTTC
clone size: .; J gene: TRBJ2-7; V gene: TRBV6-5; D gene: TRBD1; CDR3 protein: CASSIDRGRFYEQYF; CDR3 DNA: TGTGCCAGCTCCATAGACAGGGGGCGCTTCTACGAGCAGTACTTC
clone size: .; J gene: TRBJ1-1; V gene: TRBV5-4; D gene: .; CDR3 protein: CASSPRDNTEAFF; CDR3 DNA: TGTGCCAGCAGCCCCAGGGATAACACTGAAGCTTTCTTT
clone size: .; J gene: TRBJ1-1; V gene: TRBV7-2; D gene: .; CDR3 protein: CASSLVGGNTEAFF; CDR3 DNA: TGTGCCAGCAGCTTAGTGGGAGGAAACACTGAAGCTTTCTTT
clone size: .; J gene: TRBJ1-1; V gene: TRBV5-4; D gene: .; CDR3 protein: CASSLDARGRGTEAFF; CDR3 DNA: TGTGCCAGCAGCTTGGACGCTAGGGGACGGGGGACTGAAGCTTTCTTT
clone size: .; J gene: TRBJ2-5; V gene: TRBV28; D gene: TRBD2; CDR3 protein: CASSLAGRKTQYF; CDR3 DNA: TGTGCCAGCTCACTAGCGGGACGGAAGACCCAGTACTTC
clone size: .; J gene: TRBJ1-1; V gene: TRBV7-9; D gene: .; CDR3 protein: CASSLSGANTEAFF; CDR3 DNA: TGTGCCAGCAGCTTATCAGGGGCTAACACTGAAGCTTTCTTT
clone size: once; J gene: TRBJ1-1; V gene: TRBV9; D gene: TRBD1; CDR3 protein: CASSQQGYTEAFF; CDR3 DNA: TGTGCCAGCAGCCAACAGGGGTACACTGAAGCTTTCTTT
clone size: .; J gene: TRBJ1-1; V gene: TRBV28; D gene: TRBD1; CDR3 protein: CASSFGTGNTEAFF; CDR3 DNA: TGTGCCAGCAGTTTTGGGACAGGGAACACTGAAGCTTTCTTT
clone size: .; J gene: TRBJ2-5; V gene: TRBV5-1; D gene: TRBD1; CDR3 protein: CASSPWGQGLQETQYF; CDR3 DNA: TGCGCCAGCAGCCCGTGGGGACAGGGGCTACAAGAGACCCAGTACTTC
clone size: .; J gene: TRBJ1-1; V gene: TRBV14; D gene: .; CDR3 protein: CASSQDGGYTEAFF; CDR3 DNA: TGTGCCAGCAGCCAAGACGGGGGGTACACTGAAGCTTTCTTT
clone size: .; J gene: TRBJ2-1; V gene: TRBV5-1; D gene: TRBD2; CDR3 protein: CASSPTLAGGQHEQFF; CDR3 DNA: TGCGCCAGCAGCCCTACCCTAGCGGGGGGCCAGCATGAGCAGTTCTTC
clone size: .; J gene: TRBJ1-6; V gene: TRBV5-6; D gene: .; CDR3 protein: CASSSLGGAGTGSSPLHF; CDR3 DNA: TGTGCCAGCAGCTCCCTAGGCGGGGCAGGAACGGGCAGTTCACCCCTCCACTTT
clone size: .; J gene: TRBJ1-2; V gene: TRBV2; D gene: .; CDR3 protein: CASTPQGNNYGYTF; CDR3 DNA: TGTGCCAGCACCCCACAGGGCAATAACTATGGCTACACCTTC
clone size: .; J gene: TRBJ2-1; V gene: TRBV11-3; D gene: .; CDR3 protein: CASSLDTLALDEQFF; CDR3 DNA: TGTGCCAGCAGCTTAGATACACTAGCCCTGGATGAGCAGTTCTTC